A selection of T cell receptor beta chains follows, all from one sample in a study of regulatory T cells in long-lasting Graves disease. Each CDR3 protein is one row after TCRdb ran MiXCR on the multiplex PCR reads. In the table there are about 440,000 distinct CDR3 sequences, roughly 15% of which are singletons. These same records also appear under a second study, on T cells in Graves' hyperthyroidism and ophthalmopathy.

The material sequenced was peripheral blood mononuclear cells (PBMCs), taken at new diagnosis, from a patient treated with antithyroid drugs. Receptors originate from a woman in her twenties or thirties with Graves disease. Both conserved end residues are part of each CDR3. Each record gives: J gene, V gene, CDR3 length, CDR3 protein.

TRBJ2-1 TRBV9 16 CASSVGVSPLFNEQFF
TRBJ2-7 TRBV20-1 14 CSALRADELYEQYF
TRBJ2-7 TRBV30 13 CAWSGTGGLGQYF
TRBJ2-7 TRBV12-3/TRBV12-4 13 CASSLQGVYEQYF
TRBJ1-5 TRBV7-8 18 CASSSDRGTSGWNQPQHF
TRBJ1-1 TRBV6-2/TRBV6-3 17 CASSYSRDRRFNTEAFF
TRBJ1-5 TRBV9 13 CASSVRGEQPQHF
TRBJ2-7 TRBV11-2 13 CASSLGEGVEQYF
TRBJ1-2 TRBV5-5 13 CASSFGRNYGYTF
TRBJ2-3 TRBV6-2/TRBV6-3 18 CASRRRTSGETSTDTQYF
TRBJ2-3 TRBV10-3 14 CAIGLAGAVDTQYF
TRBJ1-1 TRBV12-3/TRBV12-4 12 CASSLGGRNAFF
TRBJ2-7 TRBV7-8 16 CASSPNAVGSAYEQYF
TRBJ2-4 TRBV29-1 13 CSAGTGGGNIQYF
TRBJ2-7 TRBV12-3/TRBV12-4 14 CASTSGLAGDEQYF
TRBJ2-7 TRBV3-1 15 CASSQGLAEIYEQYF
TRBJ1-5 TRBV6-5 14 CASSYLEPSQPQHF